The 5 T cell receptor beta chains given below trace back to one sample, sequenced in a study of PD-1 blockade in classical Hodgkin lymphoma. Noted time point: newly diagnosed, previously untreated cHL patient sample. Purified CD4+ T cells were obtained from thawed PBMCs through magnetic negative selection. The data were produced by immunoSEQ multiplex PCR, yet TCRdb's version contains in-frame clones alone and is incomplete. The table includes about 22,000 clones, under 95% detected once. The sequenced material came from CD4+ T cells from blood. These receptor sequences come from a human donor with classical Hodgkin lymphoma.

This chain connects TRBV6-1 to TRBJ2-7; D might be TRBD1 (6 bases). V lost 2 bases to trimming and J lost 6 bases, with 20 bases between them. The CDR3 runs to 16 residues. CDR1 and CDR2 from the germline V gene are MNHNS and SASEGT. The CDR3 protein is CASSELQGSLSVEQYF. For the CDR3, the DNA is TGTGCCAGCAGTGAATTACAGGGTTCGTTGAGTGTCGAGCAGTACTTC.

The chain uses TRBV7-9 and TRBJ1-3; weak D call: TRBD1 (5 bases). Germline V gene sequence: CDR1 SEHNR, CDR2 FQNEAQ (reference sequence). This CDR3 region has 15 residues. V was trimmed by 1 base and J by 4 bases, leaving 11 bases between them. DNA for the CDR3: TGTGCCAGCAGCTTAGTCGGGGGGAAAGGAAACACCATATATTTT. Residues: CASSLVGGKGNTIYF.

The chain combines TRBV7-3 with TRBJ2-5, with TRBD2 identical over 9 bases. Germline trimming cut 0 bases from V and 5 bases from J; bases unmatched to any gene: 7. The CDR3 has 16 residues. From germline, CDR1 is SGHTA and CDR2 FQGTGA. CDR3 sequence (DNA): TGTGCCAGCAGCTTAACCGGACTAGGACTAGCGGAGACCCAGTACTTC. Residues: CASSLTGLGLAETQYF.

This clone showed up just once. The chain has TRBV9 and TRBJ1-3; 11 bases agree with TRBD1. The CDR3 spans 17 residues. Looked up from germline, CDR1 is SGDLS and CDR2 is YYNGEE. V dropped 3 bases and J dropped 0; count of bases not matched to a gene: 5. Here the CDR3 DNA reads TGTGCCAGCAGCGCCGGGGACAGGGGGAGCTCTGGAAACACCATATATTTT. As protein: CASSAGDRGSSGNTIYF.

The chain carries TRBV15 and TRBJ1-3; D is ambiguous. This CDR3 has 15 residues. V was shortened by 0 bases and J by 4 bases, with 10 bases between the two germline ends. Germline V gives CDR1 LNHNV, CDR2 YYDKDF (reference sequence). CDR3 sequence: CATSRDGSGGNTIYF. CDR3 nucleotides: TGTGCCACCAGCAGAGATGGCAGCGGAGGAAACACCATATATTTT.